The source of this TCR beta chain is a study of cytomegalovirus exposure and HLA in healthy donors (dated by TCRdb to about 2017). About the investigation overall: According to a later analysis, the 120 or so validation repertoires were produced on the same platform as the roughly 600 repertoires of the first cohort. The study combined high-throughput TCR immunosequencing, statistical association of individual TCRs with disease status, and machine learning to predict cytomegalovirus infection status. In addition to the first cohort of 666 subjects, a separate validation cohort of over 90 different subjects was used. The aim of the study was to test whether cataloging public T cell receptors could identify signatures of past pathogen exposure. General study outcomes and caveats: In a later analysis, TCRs clustered in the first cohort were found to also tend to co-occur in the roughly 130 validation repertoires, with 85% to 95% of cluster scores above 0. Three of the identified cytomegalovirus-associated TCR beta chains were confirmed in vitro to be specific for cytomegalovirus antigens. The classifier was reported to diagnose cytomegalovirus status with high specificity and sensitivity in both the original and validation cohorts. Most TCR sequences were seen in very few donors, while some public TCRs were found in many individuals. The validation cohort had no HLA typing available for a later analysis, so co-occurrence within that cohort was assessed over all 130 or so repertoires. The study gave a list of 150 to 200 TCR beta chains associated with cytomegalovirus. The authors suggested that the approach could potentially be extended to other disease states and immunological phenotypes.

Library creation used the immunoSEQ multiplex PCR assay. The source study handled its data this way. A statistical classification framework was developed to diagnose cytomegalovirus status using the catalog of TCR beta chain sequences. TCRdb holds this immuneACCESS table with in-frame rearrangements only. Some clones are missing; in checked studies, unresolved V genes explain under half, and the rest has no known cause. That table gives V, J and clone size, and the DNA gave D and trimming. Present in this sample are 76,000 or so clones, approximately 93% of which were seen just once. Approximately 3.3% of the sample goes to the ten largest clones. Of note for this clone: What antigen it recognizes has not been identified. No base-level quality is on record; no much larger clone is a single base apart.

The donors were included in the validation cohort of over a hundred subjects, a group kept apart from the approximately 650-subject first cohort. Sequencing was performed on PBMCs. This receptor was obtained from a woman between 18 and 30 years old in good health and CMV-seropositive.

The CDR3 reads as follows: CASSHAGGYEQYF. The bases read TGCGCCAGCAGCCATGCAGGGGGCTACGAGCAGTACTTC. In this chain, TRBV5-1 is recombined with TRBJ2-7, and TRBD1 aligns with 7 junction nucleotides. The germline V end is reduced by 4 bases and the J end by 3 bases; junction bases left unmatched: 4. The CDR3 numbers 13 residues from cysteine through phenylalanine. Left in the record is the CDR3 DNA by itself, 39 bases read in frame from the first base. Reading the germline V gene gives CDR1 SGHRS and CDR2 YFSETQ.